The 21 T cell receptor beta chains below come from one sample, sequenced in a study of identical twins (dated by TCRdb to 2016 to 2018). The protocol used for the library was 5' RACE. TCRdb lists the instrument as Illumina HiSeq 2000. The public reads were reprocessed in TCRdb via fastp at Q25 and MiXCR, keeping in-frame beta chains. Here each entry gathers all rows of one CDR3 protein and keeps the most common genes and DNA. Within this sample are 1.5 million to 2 million distinct CDR3 sequences, with around 29% of them counted one time only. The top ten clonotypes cover 0.25% to 0.3% of the sample. The sequenced sample was cord blood. The source is a newborn girl in good health.

The chain couples TRBV20-1 to TRBJ2-5; D may be TRBD1 (5 bases). The last part of the DNA fits TRBJ2-7 better; the J call may be wrong. The germline CDR1 and CDR2 sequences are DFQATT and SNEGSKA (reference sequence). The CDR3 has 12 amino acids. In DNA form, the CDR3 reads TGCAGTGCTAGGGACACCCTCTACGAGCAGTACTTC. This translates into CSARDTLYEQYF.

This clonotype turned up a few times. This chain joins TRBV28 and TRBJ2-7; D gene uncertain. Germline lookup yields CDR1 MDHEN and CDR2 SYDVKM. V was pared by 6 bases and J by 5 bases, with 20 bases between. CDR3 length: 15 residues. This chain's CDR3 is CASSVPGLTRNEQYF. In DNA, the CDR3 is TGTGCCAGCAGCGTCCCCGGGCTAACCCGTAACGAGCAGTACTTC.

Only a few counts were recorded for this clonotype. This chain's CDR3 is CASSDERIYNEQFF. Here the CDR3 DNA reads TGTGCCAGCAGTGACGAGCGGATATACAATGAGCAGTTCTTC. The chain has TRBV25-1 and TRBJ2-1, with D possibly being TRBD2 (5 bases). Germline V gene data show CDR1 as MGHDK and CDR2 as SYGVNS. With 3 bases removed from V and 4 bases from J, the gap between germline ends came to 10 bases. The CDR3 sequence is 14 residues long. Filled out from reference TRBV25-1 and TRBJ2-1, the complete variable domain reads EADIYQTPRYLVIGTGKKITLECSQTMGHDKMYWYQQDPGMELHLIHYSYGVNSTEKGDLSSESTVSRIRTEHFPLTLESARPSHTSQYLCASSDERIYNEQFFGPGTRLTVL.

The chain employs TRBV5-1 and TRBJ2-2; 10 bases fit TRBD2. Germline V gene data show CDR1 as SGHRS and CDR2 as YFSETQ. The CDR3 spans 16 residues. The V segment lost 5 bases and the J segment 3 bases; nucleotides outside the gene matches: 7. CDR3 region: CASRRTSGGDTGELFF. The CDR3 nucleotides read TGCGCCAGCAGGCGGACTAGCGGTGGGGACACCGGGGAGCTGTTTTTT.

V is TRBV12-3 or TRBV12-4 and J is TRBJ1-4, with D unclear. The CDR3 totals 12 residues. V dropped 3 bases and J dropped 14 bases, with 13 bases sitting between them. CDR3 loop: CASSLGPGCLFF. The CDR3 region has the DNA TGTGCCAGCAGTTTGGGCCCCGGTTGTCTGTTTTTT.

The chain carries TRBV20-1 and TRBJ2-3; a possible D gene is TRBD1 (5 bases). The CDR3 length is 15 residues. V dropped 3 bases and J dropped 2 bases, with 15 bases sitting between them. Germline CDR1 DFQATT, CDR2 SNEGSKA (reference sequence). CDR3 sequence (DNA): TGCAGTGCTAGGGCGCGGCAGGGCCACACAGATACGCAGTATTTT. This gives the protein CSARARQGHTDTQYF.

This clonotype was seen more than once but under ten times. The V gene is TRBV10-3, the J gene TRBJ1-5, with D unresolved. Germline V gene sequence: CDR1 ENHRY, CDR2 SYGVKD. The CDR3 length is 13 residues. V dropped 6 bases and J dropped 6 bases, with 12 bases sitting between them. CDR3 amino acids: CAIRGIEGQPQHF. DNA of the CDR3: TGTGCCATCAGGGGGATTGAGGGTCAGCCCCAGCATTTT.

This clonotype was counted only a few times. The rearrangement links TRBV24-1 to TRBJ1-1; 8 bases agree with TRBD1. V shed 7 bases and J 0 bases; nucleotides not matched to a gene: 3. CDR1 is KGHDR, CDR2 SFDVKD, per germline. This CDR3 comprises 14 residues. DNA of the CDR3: TGTGCCACCAGGGCGACAGGGGTGAACACTGAAGCTTTCTTT. Translation: CATRATGVNTEAFF.

The chain links TRBV29-1 to TRBJ2-2, with 10 bases fitting TRBD2. The CDR3 extends over 17 amino acids. Germline V gene data show CDR1 as SQVTM and CDR2 as ANQGSEA. After removal of 3 bases from V and 1 base from J, the junction contained 8 bases not matched to a gene. The CDR3 DNA is TGCAGCGTTGACGGGCTAGCGGGGGCCCTGAACACCGGGGAGCTGTTTTTT. Residues: CSVDGLAGALNTGELFF.

The chain employs TRBV7-9 and TRBJ1-5; D is ambiguous. Germline CDR1 is SEHNR and CDR2 is FQNEAQ (reference sequence). V lost 5 bases and J 3 bases, leaving 17 bases between the germline ends. The length of the CDR3 is 16 residues. CDR3 bases: TGTGCCAGCAGCCCCGGGCCCTTTAAAACCAATCAGCCCCAGCATTTT. Residues: CASSPGPFKTNQPQHF.

This clonotype was picked up a small number of times. The J gene is TRBJ2-5, the V gene TRBV6-6; 10 bases match TRBD2. This CDR3 contains 17 residues. Germline V gene lookup returns CDR1 MNHNY and CDR2 SVGAGI (reference sequence). After removal of 6 bases from V and 4 bases from J, the junction contained 14 bases not matched to a gene. The CDR3: CASSHVPSGGPGETQYF. For the CDR3, the DNA is TGTGCCAGCAGCCACGTCCCTAGCGGGGGCCCAGGAGAGACCCAGTACTTC.

As for this clonotype: A much larger clone differs from this one at a single base, so this may be a read error. The rearrangement joins TRBV29-1 to TRBJ2-1, with D uncertain. The J call may be incorrect, as the DNA end agrees better with TRBJ2-7. The CDR3 is made up of 12 amino acids. CDR1 and CDR2 from the germline V gene are SQVTM and ANQGSEA. The CDR3 DNA sequence: TGCAGCGTTGCCTACTCTTGGAATGAGCAGTACTTC. This translates into CSVAYSWNEQYF.

This clonotype was seen only a few times. CDR3 residues: CSARDISGPSYEQYF. The CDR3 DNA is TGCAGTGCTAGAGATATCAGCGGCCCCTCCTACGAGCAGTACTTC. This sequence joins TRBV20-1 and TRBJ2-7, with D possibly TRBD2 on 5 matching bases. V was clipped by 0 bases and J by 0 bases, with 12 bases between them. The germline CDR1 and CDR2 sequences are DFQATT and SNEGSKA (reference sequence). The CDR3 is 15 amino acids.

The J gene is TRBJ2-7, the V gene TRBV2; D remains unclear. The CDR3 covers 16 residues. Trimming shortened V by 4 bases and J by 1 base, and 17 bases separated the two germline ends. The germline gives CDR1 SNHLY, CDR2 FYNNEI. The CDR3 here is CASSGSPRRPSYEQYF. The CDR3 DNA reads TGTGCCAGCAGTGGATCCCCAAGGCGGCCTTCCTACGAGCAGTACTTC.

This clonotype was observed a handful of times. V gene TRBV7-9 combines with J gene TRBJ2-7, with 7 bases that match TRBD1. Germline assignment: CDR1 SEHNR and CDR2 FQNEAQ (reference sequence). Losses at the gene ends were 5 bases for V and 4 bases for J; bases not matched to a gene: 14. There are 16 residues in the CDR3. CDR3 residues: CASSPDRSRAFYEQYF. The CDR3 coding sequence is TGTGCCAGCAGCCCGGACAGGTCGAGAGCATTTTACGAGCAGTACTTC. Full variable domain (outside the CDR3, taken from reference TRBV7-9 and TRBJ2-7): DTGVSQNPRHKITKRGQNVTFRCDPISEHNRLYWYRQTLGQGPEFLTYFQNEAQLEKSRLLSDRFSAERPKGSFSTLEIQRTEQGDSAMYLCASSPDRSRAFYEQYFGPGTRLTVT.

The chain carries TRBV27 and TRBJ2-1, with TRBD2 matching over 10 bases. The CDR3 has 16 amino acids. The trim removed 5 bases at V and 3 bases at J, leaving 7 bases unmatched. Germline V CDR1 and CDR2: MNHEY, SMNVEV (reference sequence). This chain's CDR3 is CASSPYWTSGYNEQFF. CDR3 in DNA: TGTGCCAGCAGTCCCTATTGGACTAGCGGCTACAATGAGCAGTTCTTC.

As regards this clonotype: A much larger clone differs from this one at a single base, so this may be a read error. The CDR3 nucleotides are TGCAGCGTGGGTAACAACCAAGAGACCCAGTTCTTC. Amino acid sequence: CSVGNNQETQFF. The chain employs TRBV29-1 and TRBJ2-5; D remains ambiguous. The J call may be in error: the DNA end matches TRBJ2-1 better. This CDR3 spans 12 amino acids. Germline loops: CDR1 SQVTM, CDR2 ANQGSEA.

CDR3 nucleotides: TGTGCCAGCAGTGGAGCGGGGAGGGGCACAGATACGCAGTATTTT. Protein product: CASSGAGRGTDTQYF. J is TRBJ2-3 and V is TRBV12-3 or TRBV12-4; 7 bases match TRBD2. The CDR3 sequence is 15 residues long. After removal of 5 bases from V and 1 base from J, the junction contained 6 bases not matched to a gene.

This clonotype has a handful of counts. This chain uses TRBV20-1 with TRBJ2-3, with 7 bases lining up with TRBD2. This CDR3 has 13 amino acids. Germline CDR1 and CDR2: DFQATT and SNEGSKA (reference sequence). V lost 6 bases, J lost 6 bases, and 9 bases stayed unmatched. CDR3 region: CSALREGRDTQYF. CDR3 nucleotide sequence: TGCAGTGCCCTAAGGGAGGGGAGGGATACGCAGTATTTT.

The chain carries TRBV3-1 and TRBJ1-1; 8 positions agree with TRBD1. V was pared by 5 bases and J by 1 base, with 6 bases of the junction left unmatched. CDR1 is LGHDT and CDR2 is YNNKEL in the germline V gene (reference sequence). This CDR3 has 15 residues. CDR3 amino acids: CASSTWTGRNTEAFF. The DNA for the CDR3 is TGTGCCAGCAGCACCTGGACAGGGAGGAACACTGAAGCTTTCTTT.

The chain employs TRBV11-2 and TRBJ2-7; the match to TRBD2 covers 13 bases. Germline V gives CDR1 SGHAT, CDR2 FQNNGV. The CDR3 is 15 residues long. Trimming took 6 bases from V and 5 from J; bases not matched to a gene: 7. CDR3 nucleotides: TGTGCCAGCAGGCAACCGGGACTAGCGGGGAACGAGCAGTACTTC. As protein: CASRQPGLAGNEQYF.